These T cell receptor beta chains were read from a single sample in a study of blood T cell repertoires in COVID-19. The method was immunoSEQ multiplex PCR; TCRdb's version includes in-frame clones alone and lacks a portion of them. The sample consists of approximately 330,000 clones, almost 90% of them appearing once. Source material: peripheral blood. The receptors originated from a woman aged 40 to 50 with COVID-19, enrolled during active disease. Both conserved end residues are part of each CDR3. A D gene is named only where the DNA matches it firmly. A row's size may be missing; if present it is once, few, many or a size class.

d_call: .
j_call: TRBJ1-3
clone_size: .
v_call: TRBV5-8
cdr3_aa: CASSEQGYSGNTIYF

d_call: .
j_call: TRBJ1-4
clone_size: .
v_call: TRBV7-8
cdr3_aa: CASSLNAMREKLFF

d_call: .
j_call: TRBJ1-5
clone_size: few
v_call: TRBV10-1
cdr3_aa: CASSESEGLGNQPQHF

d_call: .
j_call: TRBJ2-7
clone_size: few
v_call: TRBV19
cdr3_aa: CASSIMEGYEQYF

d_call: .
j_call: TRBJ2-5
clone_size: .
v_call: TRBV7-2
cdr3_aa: CASSPKGRGGETQYF

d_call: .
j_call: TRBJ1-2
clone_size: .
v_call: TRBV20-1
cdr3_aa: CSASGASGYGYTF

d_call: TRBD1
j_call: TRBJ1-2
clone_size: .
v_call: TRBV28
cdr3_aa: CASSRGTGSFGGYTF

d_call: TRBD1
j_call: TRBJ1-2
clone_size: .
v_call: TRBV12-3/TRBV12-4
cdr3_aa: CASSPGQGYGYTF

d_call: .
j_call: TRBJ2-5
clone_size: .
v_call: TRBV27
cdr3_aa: CASSFGGQETQYF

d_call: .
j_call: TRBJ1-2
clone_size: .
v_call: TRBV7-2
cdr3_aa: CASSLDRWYGYTF

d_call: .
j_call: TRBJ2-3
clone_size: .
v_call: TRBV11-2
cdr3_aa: CASSLELSTDTQYF

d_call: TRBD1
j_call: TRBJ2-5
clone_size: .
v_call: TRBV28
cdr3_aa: CASGWAGGETQYF

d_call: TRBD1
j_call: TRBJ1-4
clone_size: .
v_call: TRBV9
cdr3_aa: CASSAQGGSPLFF

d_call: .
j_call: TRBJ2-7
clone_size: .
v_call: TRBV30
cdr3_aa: CVPNYEQYF

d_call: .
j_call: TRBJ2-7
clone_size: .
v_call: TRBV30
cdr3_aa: CAWSGTYEQYF

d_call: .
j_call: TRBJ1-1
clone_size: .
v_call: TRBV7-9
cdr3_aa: CASSLGPGNTEAFF

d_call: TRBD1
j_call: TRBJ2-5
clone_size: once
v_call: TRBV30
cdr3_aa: CAWGTVQETQYF

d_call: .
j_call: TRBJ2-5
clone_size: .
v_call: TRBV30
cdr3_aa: CAWSLGVGGGETQYF

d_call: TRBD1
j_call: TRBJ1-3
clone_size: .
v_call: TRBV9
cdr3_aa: CASSVEGQPWGGNTIYF

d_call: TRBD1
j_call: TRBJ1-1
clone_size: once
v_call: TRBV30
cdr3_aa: CAWIEGGDGNTEAFF

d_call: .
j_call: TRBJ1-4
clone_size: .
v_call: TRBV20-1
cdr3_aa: CSARTFEKLFF

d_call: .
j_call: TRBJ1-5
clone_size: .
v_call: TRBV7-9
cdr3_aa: CASTQGGNQPQHF

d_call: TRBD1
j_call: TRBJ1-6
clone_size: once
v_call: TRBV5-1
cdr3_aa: CASSYGRTGESPLHF

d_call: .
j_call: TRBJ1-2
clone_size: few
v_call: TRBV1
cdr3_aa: CTSSLPLEQGAYGYTF

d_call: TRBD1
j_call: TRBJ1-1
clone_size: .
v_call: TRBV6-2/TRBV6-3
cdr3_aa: CASSYSSTGYTEAFF

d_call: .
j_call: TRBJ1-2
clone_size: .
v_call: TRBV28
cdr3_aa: CASSLVEGYTF

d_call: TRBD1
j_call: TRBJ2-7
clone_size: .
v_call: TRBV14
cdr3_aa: CASSLRTGGLVEQYF

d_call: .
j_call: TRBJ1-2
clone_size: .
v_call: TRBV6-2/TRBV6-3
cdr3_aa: CASSDRTESGYTF

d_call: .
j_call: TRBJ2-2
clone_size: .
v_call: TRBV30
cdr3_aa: CAWSSPNTGELFF

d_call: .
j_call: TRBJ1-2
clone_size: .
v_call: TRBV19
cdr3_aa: CASTLFGVGYGYTF

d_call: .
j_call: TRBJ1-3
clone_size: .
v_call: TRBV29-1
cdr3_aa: CSVEDQSGNTIYF

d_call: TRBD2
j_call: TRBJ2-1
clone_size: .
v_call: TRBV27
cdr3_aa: CASSPNDPTSGRSYNEQFF

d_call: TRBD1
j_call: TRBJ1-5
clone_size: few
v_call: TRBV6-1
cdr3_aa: CASSENRGHNQPQHF

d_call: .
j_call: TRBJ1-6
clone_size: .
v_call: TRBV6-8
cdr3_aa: CAPRGGFTYNSPLHF

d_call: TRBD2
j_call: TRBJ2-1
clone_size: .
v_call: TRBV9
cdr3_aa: CASSVGPGGNNEQFF

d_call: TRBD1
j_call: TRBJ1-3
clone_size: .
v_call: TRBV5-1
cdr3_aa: CASSSGQAGNTIYF

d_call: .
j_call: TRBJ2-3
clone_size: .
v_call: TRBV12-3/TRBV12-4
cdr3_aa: CASSFVTDTQYF